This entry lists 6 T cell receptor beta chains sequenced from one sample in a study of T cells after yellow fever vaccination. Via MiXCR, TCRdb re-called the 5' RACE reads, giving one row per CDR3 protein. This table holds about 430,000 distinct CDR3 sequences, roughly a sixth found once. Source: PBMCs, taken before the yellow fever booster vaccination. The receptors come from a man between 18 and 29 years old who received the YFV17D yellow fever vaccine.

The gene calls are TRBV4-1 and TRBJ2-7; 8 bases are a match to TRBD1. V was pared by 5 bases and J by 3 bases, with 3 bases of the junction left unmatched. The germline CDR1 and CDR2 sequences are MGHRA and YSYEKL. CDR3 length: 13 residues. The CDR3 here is CASSAGGIYEQYF. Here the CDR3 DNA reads TGCGCCAGCAGCGCAGGGGGCATCTACGAGCAGTACTTC.

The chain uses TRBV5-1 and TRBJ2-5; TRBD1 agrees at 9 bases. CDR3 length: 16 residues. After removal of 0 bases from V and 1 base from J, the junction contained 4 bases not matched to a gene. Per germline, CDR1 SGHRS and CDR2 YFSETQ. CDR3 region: CASSLGRQGGQETQYF. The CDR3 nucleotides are TGCGCCAGCAGCTTGGGCCGACAGGGGGGCCAAGAGACCCAGTACTTC.

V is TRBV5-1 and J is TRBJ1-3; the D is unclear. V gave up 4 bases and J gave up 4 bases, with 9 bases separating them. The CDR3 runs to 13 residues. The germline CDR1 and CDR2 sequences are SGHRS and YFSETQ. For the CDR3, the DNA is TGCGCCAGCAGCCCGCCGGGGGGAAACACCATATATTTT. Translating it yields CASSPPGGNTIYF. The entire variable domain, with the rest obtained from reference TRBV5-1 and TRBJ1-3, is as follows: KAGVTQTPRYLIKTRGQQVTLSCSPISGHRSVSWYQQTPGQGLQFLFEYFSETQRNKGNFPGRFSGRQFSNSRSEMNVSTLELGDSALYLCASSPPGGNTIYFGEGSWLTVV.

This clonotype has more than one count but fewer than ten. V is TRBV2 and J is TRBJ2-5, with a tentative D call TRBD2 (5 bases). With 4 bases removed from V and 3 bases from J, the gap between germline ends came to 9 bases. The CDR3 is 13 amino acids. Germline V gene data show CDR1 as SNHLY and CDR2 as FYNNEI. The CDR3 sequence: CASSAGLEETQYF. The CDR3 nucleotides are TGTGCCAGCAGTGCCGGACTCGAAGAGACCCAGTACTTC. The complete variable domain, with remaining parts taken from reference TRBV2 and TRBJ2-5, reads EPEVTQTPSHQVTQMGQEVILRCVPISNHLYFYWYRQILGQKVEFLVSFYNNEISEKSEIFDDQFSVERPDGSNFTLKIRSTKLEDSAMYFCASSAGLEETQYFGPGTRLLVL.

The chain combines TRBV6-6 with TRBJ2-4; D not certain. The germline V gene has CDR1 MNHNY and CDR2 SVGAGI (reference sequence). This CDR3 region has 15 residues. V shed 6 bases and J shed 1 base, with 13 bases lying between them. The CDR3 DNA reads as TGTGCCAGCAGAAAAGGAATGGAGGCCAAAAACATTCAGTACTTC. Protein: CASRKGMEAKNIQYF.

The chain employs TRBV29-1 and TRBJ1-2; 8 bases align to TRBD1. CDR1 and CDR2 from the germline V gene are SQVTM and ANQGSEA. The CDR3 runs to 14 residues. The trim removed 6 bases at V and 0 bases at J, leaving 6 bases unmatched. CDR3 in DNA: TGCAGCGTCTTAGGACAGGGACCTAACTATGGCTACACCTTC. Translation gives CSVLGQGPNYGYTF. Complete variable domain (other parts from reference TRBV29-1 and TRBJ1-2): SAVISQKPSRDICQRGTSLTIQCQVDSQVTMMFWYRQQPGQSLTLIATANQGSEATYESGFVIDKFPISRPNLTFSTLTVSNMSPEDSSIYLCSVLGQGPNYGYTFGSGTRLTVV.